The following is a T cell receptor (beta chain) sequence with its context. Antigen: not known. TCRdb keeps only in-frame clones here, not all; method: immunoSEQ multiplex PCR. The table includes around 650,000 clones, around 96% detected once. The ends lost 1 base at V and 6 bases at J; junction bases unmatched: 3. Looked up from germline, CDR1 is SNHLY and CDR2 is FYNNEI. The CDR3 is 13 residues long. These data belong to a study of shared clonotypes between healthy human individuals. Study-level findings and limits: Among donors, sharing of clonotypes was expected to be affected by sequencing depth.

The naive CD8 fraction comprised CD45RO-negative cells positively selected for CCR7 and excluded terminally differentiated effector memory CD45RA+ cells. The sequenced sample was naive CD8+ T cells sorted from blood. V and J are TRBV2 and TRBJ2-7; 7 bases align to TRBD2. The origin of this receptor is a woman in her thirties in good health. The CDR3: CASSEGLAREQYF. CDR3 DNA sequence: TGTGCCAGCAGTGAAGGACTAGCCCGCGAGCAGTACTTC.